This TCR beta chain derives from a study of human T cells and chemical hapten exposure (dated by TCRdb to the early 2020s). Turning to the overall study: For sensitization, 2% DPC in acetone was applied to a roughly 2 cm by roughly 2 cm area of upper inner arm skin. Patients additionally received weekly therapeutic DPC doses to the scalp throughout the roughly 25-week study period. Patch tests used Finn chambers with 0.01% DPC on the upper back, scored after 6 days by International Contact Dermatitis Research Group standards. Most of the patients in the cohort were female, and the cohort covered alopecia areata with under or over 50% scalp involvement, alopecia totalis and alopecia universalis. Libraries were pooled for sequencing, and variation in per-sample TCR yields was attributed mainly to small differences in library volumes within the pool. The study tracked peripheral blood TCR repertoire changes in vivo during primary and secondary sensitization to the hapten diphenylcyclopropenone (DPC) in alopecia patients. Blood was sampled from patients pre-sensitization (week 0) and at 2, 6 and about 24 weeks after DPC sensitization. Twenty-nine alopecia patients gave blood for TCR sequencing at one to four time points (pre-sensitization, 2, 6 and 24 weeks).

The library was prepared using RACE. Data came from a NextSeq 500. Library preparation attached unique molecular identifiers to individual cDNA molecules for quantitative, reproducible TCR counting. For every blood RNA sample, sequencing covered both the TCR alpha and TCR beta chains. For the original study's pipeline: A median of approximately 100,000 TCRs per sample was observed, with a range of roughly 20,000 to 750,000. V, J and CDR3 annotation of the TCR reads was performed with the Decombinator software suite. Every sample was subsampled to the same number of TCRs (28,000) for the PS versus PT1 abundance plots. Expanded TCRs were defined as absent before sensitization and observed at least eight times at the 2-week time point. The public reads were quality trimmed at Q25 with fastp and then assembled into clones with MiXCR by TCRdb, keeping productive beta chains. Records with the same CDR3 protein are collapsed into one entry carrying the most frequent genes and DNA. TCRdb's processing, not the authors', yielded these V and J calls. The sample table holds 50,000 to 80,000 distinct CDR3 sequences, of which roughly 9.6% were seen once. The top ten constitute roughly 2.3% of the sample.

The germline V gene supplies CDR1 KGHSH and CDR2 LQKENI. Spanning cysteine to phenylalanine, the CDR3 consists of 15 amino acids. CDR3 DNA only is kept here, 45 bases in frame from base 1. V and J lose 6 bases and 3 bases, and a span of 15 bases separates them. What the authors observed across the whole study: After repeated subsampling, changes were observed in the strength of the expansion versus patch-test correlation and in the threshold at which the correlation became significant. DPC sensitization did not change how many TCRs were above 1 in 1000 frequency, and no evidence was found of alterations in global repertoire structure. The number of PT1 expanded TCRs positively correlated with patch test score, significant at thresholds 8, 16 and 32 but not 4. Compared with pre-sensitization or healthy control sets, expanded TCRs formed significantly more large CDR3 similarity clusters, which is consistent with antigen-driven responses. Because every patient had alopecia, a presumed autoimmune disease, the patients' immune response might differ from that of healthy individuals.

Per the publication, the time point label means: patch test 3, about 24 weeks after DPC sensitization. Per the publication, the treatment or condition label means: therapeutic diphenylcyclopropenone sensitization with weekly scalp DPC. At each patch-test visit, blood was drawn before the patch test was applied. Patients were eligible if aged 18 to 70, diagnosed with alopecia and judged suitable for DPC therapy, and pregnant patients were excluded. Total RNA was isolated from unfractionated whole blood collected in Tempus Blood RNA tubes. This clonotype has just a few counts. The antigen this receptor binds is unknown. No base-level quality is on record; no much larger clone is a single base apart.

The source of this sequence is a woman aged 30 to 39 with alopecia areata. Some clones in this sample may be carry-over from other donors' samples. This receptor chain uses TRBV18 and TRBJ1-5; a confident D gene designation cannot be given. This material consisted of whole blood, taken in connection with sensitization to the hapten diphenylcyclopropenone (DPC). The CDR3 loop reads CASSQNTVNNQPQHF. The DNA reads as follows: TGTGCCAGCTCGCAAAATACAGTGAACAATCAGCCCCAGCATTTT.